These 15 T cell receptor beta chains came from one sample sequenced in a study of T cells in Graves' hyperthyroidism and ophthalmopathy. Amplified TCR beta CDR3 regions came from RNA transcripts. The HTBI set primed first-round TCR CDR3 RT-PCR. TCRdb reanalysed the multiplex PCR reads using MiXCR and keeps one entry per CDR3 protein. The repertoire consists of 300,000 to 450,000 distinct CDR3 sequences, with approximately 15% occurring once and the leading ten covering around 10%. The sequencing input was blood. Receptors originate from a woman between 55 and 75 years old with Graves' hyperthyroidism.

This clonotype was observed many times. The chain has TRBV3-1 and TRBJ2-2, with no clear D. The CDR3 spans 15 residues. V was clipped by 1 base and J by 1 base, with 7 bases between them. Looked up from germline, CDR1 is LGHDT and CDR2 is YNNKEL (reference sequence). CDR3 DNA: TGTGCCAGCAGCCAAGTGGTGGTGAACACCGGGGAGCTGTTTTTT. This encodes CASSQVVVNTGELFF.

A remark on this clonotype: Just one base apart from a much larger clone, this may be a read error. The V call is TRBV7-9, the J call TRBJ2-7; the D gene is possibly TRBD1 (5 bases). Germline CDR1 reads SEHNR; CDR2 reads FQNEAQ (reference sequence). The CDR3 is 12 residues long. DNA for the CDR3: TGTGCCGGCAGCCCTGCAGGGAACGAGCAGTACTTC. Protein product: CAGSPAGNEQYF.

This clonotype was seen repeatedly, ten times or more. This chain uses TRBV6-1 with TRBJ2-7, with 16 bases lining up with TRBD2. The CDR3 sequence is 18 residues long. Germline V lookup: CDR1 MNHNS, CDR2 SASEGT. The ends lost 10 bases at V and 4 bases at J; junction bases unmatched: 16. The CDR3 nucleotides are TGTGCCATTCAATCAACCGGGACTAGCGGGAGGGCCGGGTACGAGCAGTACTTC. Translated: CAIQSTGTSGRAGYEQYF.

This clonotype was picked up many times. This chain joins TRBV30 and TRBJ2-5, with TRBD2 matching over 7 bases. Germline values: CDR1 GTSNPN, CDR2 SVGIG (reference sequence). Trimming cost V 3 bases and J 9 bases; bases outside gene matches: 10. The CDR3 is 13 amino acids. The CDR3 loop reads CAWRPRLARPQYF. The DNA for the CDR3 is TGTGCCTGGAGGCCACGACTAGCCCGTCCCCAGTACTTC. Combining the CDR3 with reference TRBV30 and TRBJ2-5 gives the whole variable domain SQTIHQWPATLVQPVGSPLSLECTVEGTSNPNLYWYRQAAGRGLQLLFYSVGIGQISSEVPQNLSASRPQDRQFILSSKKLLLSDSGFYLCAWRPRLARPQYFGPGTRLLVL.

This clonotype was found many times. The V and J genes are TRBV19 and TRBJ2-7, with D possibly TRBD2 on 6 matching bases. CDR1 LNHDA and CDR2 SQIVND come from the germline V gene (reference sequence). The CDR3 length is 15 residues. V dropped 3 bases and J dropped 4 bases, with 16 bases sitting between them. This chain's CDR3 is CASSIGRGTLYEQYF. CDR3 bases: TGTGCCAGTAGTATCGGGCGCGGGACTTTATACGAGCAGTACTTC.

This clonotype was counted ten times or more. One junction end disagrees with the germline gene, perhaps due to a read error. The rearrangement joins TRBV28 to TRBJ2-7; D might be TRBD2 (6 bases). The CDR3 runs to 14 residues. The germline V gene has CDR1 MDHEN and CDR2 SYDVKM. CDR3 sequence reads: CVSVPAGPTYEQYF. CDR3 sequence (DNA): TGTGTCAGCGTCCCCGCGGGACCAACCTACGAGCAGTACTTC.

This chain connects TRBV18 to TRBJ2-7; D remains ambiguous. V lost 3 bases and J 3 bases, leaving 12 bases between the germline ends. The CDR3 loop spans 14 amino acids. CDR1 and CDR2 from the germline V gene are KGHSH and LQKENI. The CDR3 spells CASSPDRQNYEQYF. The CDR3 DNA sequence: TGTGCCAGCTCACCCGACCGGCAAAACTACGAGCAGTACTTC.

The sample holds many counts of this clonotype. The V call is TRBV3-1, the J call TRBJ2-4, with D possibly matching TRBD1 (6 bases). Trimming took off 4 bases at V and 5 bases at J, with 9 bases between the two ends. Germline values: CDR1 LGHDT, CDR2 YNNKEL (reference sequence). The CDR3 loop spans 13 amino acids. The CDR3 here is CASSLNRENIQYF. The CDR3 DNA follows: TGTGCCAGCAGCCTAAACAGGGAAAACATTCAGTACTTC.

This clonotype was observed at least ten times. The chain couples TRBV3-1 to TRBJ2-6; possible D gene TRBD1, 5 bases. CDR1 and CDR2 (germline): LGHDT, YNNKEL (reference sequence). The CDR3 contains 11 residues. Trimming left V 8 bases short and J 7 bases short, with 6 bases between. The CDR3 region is CASQGANVLTF. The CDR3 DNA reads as TGTGCCAGCCAGGGCGCCAACGTCCTGACTTTC.

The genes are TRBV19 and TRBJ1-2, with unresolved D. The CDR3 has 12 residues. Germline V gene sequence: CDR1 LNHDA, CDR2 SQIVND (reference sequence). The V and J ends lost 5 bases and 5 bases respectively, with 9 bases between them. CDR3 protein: CASSSPEYGYTF. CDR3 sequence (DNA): TGTGCCAGTAGTTCCCCGGAGTATGGCTACACCTTC.

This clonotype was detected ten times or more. As DNA, the CDR3 is TGTGCCAGCAGCCTAAGCGGGAGCTCCTACAATGAGCAGTTCTTC. As protein: CASSLSGSSYNEQFF. The J gene is TRBJ2-1, the V gene TRBV27, with 8 nucleotides matching TRBD2. Germline values: CDR1 MNHEY, CDR2 SMNVEV (reference sequence). The CDR3 is made up of 15 amino acids. Trimming cost V 6 bases and J 0 bases; bases outside gene matches: 4.

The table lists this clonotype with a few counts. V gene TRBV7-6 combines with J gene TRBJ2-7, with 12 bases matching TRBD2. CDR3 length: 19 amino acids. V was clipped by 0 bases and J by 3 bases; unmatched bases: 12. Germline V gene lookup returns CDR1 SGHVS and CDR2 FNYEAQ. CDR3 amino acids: CASSLALRLAGVGNYEQYF. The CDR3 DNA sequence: TGTGCCAGCAGCTTAGCGCTGAGACTAGCGGGAGTCGGTAACTACGAGCAGTACTTC.

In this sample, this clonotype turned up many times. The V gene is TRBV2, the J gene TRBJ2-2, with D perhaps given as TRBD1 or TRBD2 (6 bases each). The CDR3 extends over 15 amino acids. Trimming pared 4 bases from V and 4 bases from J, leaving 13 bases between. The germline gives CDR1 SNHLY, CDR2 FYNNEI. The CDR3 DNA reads TGTGCCAGCAGTGGGGCGGGACATTCCACCGGGGAGCTGTTTTTT. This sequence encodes CASSGAGHSTGELFF.

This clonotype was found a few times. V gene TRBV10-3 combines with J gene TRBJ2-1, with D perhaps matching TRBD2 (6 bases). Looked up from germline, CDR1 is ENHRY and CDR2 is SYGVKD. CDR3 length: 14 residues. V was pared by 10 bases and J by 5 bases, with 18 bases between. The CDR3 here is CATSGLRLDNEQFF. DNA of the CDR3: TGTGCCACTTCGGGACTCCGGTTAGACAATGAGCAGTTCTTC.

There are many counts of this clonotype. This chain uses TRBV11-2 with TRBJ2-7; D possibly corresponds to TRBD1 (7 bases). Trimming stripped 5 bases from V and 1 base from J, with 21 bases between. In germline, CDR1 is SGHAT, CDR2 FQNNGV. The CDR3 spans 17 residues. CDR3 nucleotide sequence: TGTGCCAGCAGCCCCACAGCCGGGACAGCGGGTTCCTACGAGCAGTACTTC. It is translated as CASSPTAGTAGSYEQYF.